Listed below are T cell receptor beta chains from one sample, sequenced in a study of immune cell composition in non-small cell lung cancer. The protocol was immunoSEQ multiplex PCR, while the TCRdb copy is restricted to in-frame clones and leaves out a portion. The table includes around 3,000 clones, under 80% detected once. The sequenced sample was non-adjacent lung tissue. These receptors all come from a human donor with non-small cell lung cancer. Both conserved end residues are part of each CDR3. Clone size, where shown, is once, few, many, or a class for clones that have expanded.

len | v_gene | abundance | CDR3aa
15 | TRBV7-3 | . | CASSPRGGRSGELFF
16 | TRBV7-3 | . | CASSLGQVSNTGELFF
14 | TRBV27 | few | CASSLSVKTGELFF
16 | TRBV4-2 | . | CASSPVLADSTDTQYF
15 | TRBV13 | . | CASSRGLGSYNEQFF
13 | TRBV9 | few | CASSVSGLTEAFF
15 | TRBV15 | . | CATSRGDRLNEKLFF
15 | TRBV11-3 | . | CASSLTGLRSYEQYF
14 | TRBV28 | . | CATQHGSRTDTQYF
13 | TRBV30 | . | CAWSAGTAETQYF
14 | TRBV6-4 | . | CASSERGGLNEQFF
13 | TRBV30 | . | CAWSIVEGEKLFF
12 | TRBV11-3 | . | CASSLISPPLHF
11 | TRBV2 | . | CASSRGLAQFF
19 | TRBV7-6 | . | CASSLAYYSGTGMNTEAFF
17 | TRBV27 | . | CASSSFGSGRKGNTQYF
16 | TRBV21-1 | . | CASSKEPREGNYGYTF
14 | TRBV19 | . | CASMGGAMGTEAFF
14 | TRBV11-2 | . | CASSLDRGGAEQYF
13 | TRBV2 | . | CASTREYTDTQYF
15 | TRBV5-1 | . | CASTTLSTGGTEAFF
11 | TRBV5-4 | . | CASSFTYEQYF
12 | TRBV7-9 | . | CASTRGFAEAFF
17 | TRBV28 | . | CASQFSPPAASNYGYTF
15 | TRBV19 | few | CASSQPRGQPIEQYF
11 | TRBV19 | . | CASRTNNEQFF
14 | TRBV6-1 | . | CASNHRGSSYEQYF
15 | TRBV2 | . | CASSQEGAGPYEQYF
12 | TRBV11-2 | . | CASGGRTDTQYF
15 | TRBV28 | few | CASSTSSGRVYEQFF
15 | TRBV6-5 | . | CASSVIRAPSYEQYF
13 | TRBV18 | . | CASSREVYEKLFF
14 | TRBV18 | . | CASSPPTSRDTQYF
15 | TRBV6-6 | . | CASSPRVNPQETQYF
12 | TRBV5-4 | . | CASSLQGNEAFF
15 | TRBV7-9 | . | CASSAGTGGQETQYF
16 | TRBV28 | . | CASRGSTGIAQWGYTF
16 | TRBV4-2 | . | CASSHSGTSVEETQYF
16 | TRBV29-1 | . | CSVATSGRVNTGELFF
14 | TRBV6-8 | . | CASSYFGPYNEQFF
19 | TRBV27 | once | CASSSSQGGRGPYNSPLHF
14 | TRBV19 | few | CASSIGEVNTEAFF
15 | TRBV29-1 | . | CSVEIEAGITDTQYF
15 | TRBV6-5 | . | CATARQGDLLGEQYF
15 | TRBV2 | . | CASSESNRERETQYF
15 | TRBV9 | . | CASSVQGDRGSPLHF
14 | TRBV7-6 | . | CASSRGGPTDTQYF
15 | TRBV19 | . | CASSTTSGGADTQYF
17 | TRBV27 | . | CASSSSVPTGTNTEAFF
16 | TRBV19 | . | CASSIAGLGSNQPQHF
15 | TRBV27 | . | CASSPGDRPNTEAFF
18 | TRBV4-1 | . | CASSPQGLGTGVYNEQFF
13 | TRBV19 | . | CATEGPIKETQYF